This T cell receptor beta chain was found in a study of cytomegalovirus exposure and HLA in healthy donors. The primer mix had 60 Vbeta and 13 Jbeta primers. Assay used: immunoSEQ multiplex PCR; TCRdb lists only in-frame clones, some missing. The profile shows 150,000 to 200,000 clones, around 68% of them singletons. The CDR3 spans 15 residues. Trimming cost V 4 bases and J 5 bases; bases outside gene matches: 10. Germline V gives CDR1 SQVTM, CDR2 ANQGSEA. Sequencing used PBMCs. This TCR derives from a man aged 40-50 years in good health and CMV-seronegative. The chain joins TRBV29-1 to TRBJ2-5; 10 nucleotides align to TRBD2. This CDR3 is CSVADSGRAGETQYF. CDR3 DNA sequence: TGCAGCGTTGCGGACAGCGGGAGGGCCGGTGAGACCCAGTACTTC.